This T cell receptor (beta chain) was sequenced during a study of T cells in localized non-small cell lung cancer. The table came from immunoSEQ multiplex PCR; TCRdb's copy has only in-frame clones and leaves some out. The sample shows tens of thousands of clones, about four fifths of them seen only once. Germline lookup yields CDR1 SGHAT and CDR2 FQDESV (reference sequence). With 2 bases removed from V and 1 base from J, the gap between germline ends came to 11 bases. This CDR3 contains 15 residues. Sequencing used peripheral blood, obtained before any cancer treatment. This receptor was taken from a male donor aged 60 or older with stage II squamous cell lung carcinoma. This chain connects TRBV11-1 to TRBJ2-5; D ambiguous. Here the CDR3 reads CASSLFRHLQETQYF. CDR3 DNA: TGTGCCAGCAGCTTATTTAGGCACCTCCAAGAGACCCAGTACTTC.